What follows describes a single T cell receptor beta chain. TCR beta CDR3 region amplification was performed from RNA transcripts. The study used the HTBI primer set for a first-round RT-PCR of the TCR CDR3. TCRdb redid the calling of the multiplex PCR reads with MiXCR, one entry per CDR3 protein. The repertoire holds 340,000 or so distinct CDR3 sequences, with about 20% as singletons. From germline, CDR1 is MNHEY and CDR2 SVGEGT. The V and J ends lost 6 bases and 3 bases, in that order; junction bases with no gene match: 6. The CDR3 loop spans 14 amino acids. The data were taken from a study of T cells in Graves' hyperthyroidism and ophthalmopathy. Looking at the study overall: Initial diagnosis, before any treatment, was when peripheral blood was collected.

Researchers barred patients who had uncontrolled infection, other autoimmune disease, pregnancy or lactation. The specimen sequenced was blood. This chain links TRBV6-2 or TRBV6-3 with TRBJ2-7; TRBD1 aligns across 9 bases. The clonotype was recovered from a woman aged 50 to 60 with Graves' hyperthyroidism. The CDR3 protein is CASRPGQGGYEQYF. As DNA, the CDR3 is TGTGCCAGCAGGCCGGGACAGGGAGGCTACGAGCAGTACTTC.